This is a list of T cell receptor beta chains from one sample in a study of T cell responses to AZD1222 COVID-19 vaccine. The protocol was immunoSEQ multiplex PCR, while the TCRdb copy is restricted to in-frame clones and leaves out a portion. This table has around 150,000 clones, about 92% appearing once. Source: peripheral blood, taken 28 days after the second AZD1222 dose. The receptors stem from an adult who received the AZD1222 COVID-19 vaccine. Each CDR3 is given with its conserved first and last residue. Each record gives: D gene, V gene, J gene, clone size, CDR3 protein, CDR3 DNA. D genes are given only for firm matches. Part of the rows lack a size; the others show once, few, many or a class for expanded clones.

TRBD1,TRBV19,TRBJ1-2,-,CASSPRQGANGMNYGYTF,TGTGCCAGTAGTCCCAGACAGGGGGCGAACGGGATGAACTATGGCTACACCTTC
-,TRBV7-9,TRBJ1-2,-,CASSTTRPGDYGYTF,TGTGCCAGCAGCACGACCCGACCGGGGGACTATGGCTACACCTTC
-,TRBV27,TRBJ2-1,-,CASSFPGGSDEQFF,TGTGCCAGCAGTTTTCCGGGGGGCTCGGATGAGCAGTTCTTC
-,TRBV6-8,TRBJ1-2,-,CASSYSRLVDQANYGYTF,TGTGCCAGCAGTTACTCCAGACTCGTCGACCAAGCTAACTATGGCTACACCTTC
-,TRBV7-9,TRBJ2-7,-,CASSLDVSTYEQYF,TGTGCCAGCAGCTTAGATGTCAGCACCTACGAGCAGTACTTC
-,TRBV19,TRBJ1-1,-,CASSMDPRTEAFF,TGTGCCAGTAGTATGGATCCACGGACTGAAGCTTTCTTT
TRBD1,TRBV6-5,TRBJ2-7,-,CASSPTGGTGEQYF,TGTGCCAGCAGTCCTACAGGGGGGACCGGCGAGCAGTACTTC
-,TRBV14,TRBJ1-5,-,CASSLEGRSNQPQHF,TGTGCCAGCAGCCTCGAAGGACGGAGCAATCAGCCCCAGCATTTT
TRBD1,TRBV7-9,TRBJ1-3,once,CASSHTDRGAGNTIYF,TGTGCCAGCAGCCACACTGACAGGGGAGCTGGAAACACCATATATTTT
TRBD1,TRBV5-8,TRBJ1-2,-,CASSIKDRGATRGGYTF,TGTGCCAGCAGCATTAAGGACAGGGGGGCAACCCGGGGCGGCTACACCTTC
-,TRBV7-2,TRBJ2-5,-,CASSLGRPAPGETQYF,TGTGCCAGCAGCTTAGGCCGACCGGCACCGGGAGAGACCCAGTACTTC
-,TRBV20-1,TRBJ2-1,-,CSGQEYNEQFF,TGCAGTGGACAGGAATACAATGAGCAGTTCTTC
TRBD1,TRBV7-9,TRBJ2-1,-,CASSFRRGQDYNEQFF,TGTGCCAGCAGCTTTCGACGGGGACAGGACTACAATGAGCAGTTCTTC
TRBD1,TRBV24-1,TRBJ1-4,-,CATSDGQGGEKLFF,TGTGCCACCAGTGATGGACAGGGAGGGGAAAAACTGTTTTTT
-,TRBV2,TRBJ1-6,once,CASSGSRGRGIPLHF,TGTGCCAGCAGTGGGTCCCGTGGTAGGGGGATACCCCTCCACTTT
-,TRBV9,TRBJ2-1,-,CASSSQGTPHNEQFF,TGTGCCAGCAGCTCTCAGGGGACTCCCCACAATGAGCAGTTCTTC
TRBD1,TRBV28,TRBJ1-6,-,CASRNRQGSYNSPLHF,TGTGCCAGCAGAAACCGACAGGGGAGCTATAATTCACCCCTCCACTTT